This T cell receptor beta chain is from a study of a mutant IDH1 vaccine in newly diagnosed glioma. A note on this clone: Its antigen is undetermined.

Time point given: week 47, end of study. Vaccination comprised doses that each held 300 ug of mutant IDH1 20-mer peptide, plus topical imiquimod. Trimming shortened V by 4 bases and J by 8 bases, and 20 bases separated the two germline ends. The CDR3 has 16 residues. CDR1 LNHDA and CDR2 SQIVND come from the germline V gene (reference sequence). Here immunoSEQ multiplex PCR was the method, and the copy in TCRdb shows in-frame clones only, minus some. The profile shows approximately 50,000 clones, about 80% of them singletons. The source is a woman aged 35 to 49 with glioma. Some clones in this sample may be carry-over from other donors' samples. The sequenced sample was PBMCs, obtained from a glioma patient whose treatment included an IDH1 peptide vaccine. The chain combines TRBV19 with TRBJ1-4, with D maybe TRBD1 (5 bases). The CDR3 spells CASSTRQHGEIEKLFF. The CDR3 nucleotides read TGTGCCAGTAGTACCAGACAGCACGGGGAGATCGAAAAACTGTTTTTT.